The clone carrying this T cell receptor (beta chain) was recorded many times. Antigen specificity is unknown. This specimen belongs to a study of identical twins. Broader study findings: Invariant MAIT and iNKT cells are populations that could partly confound zero-insertion analyses. Interpretation of the results relied on cross-sectional statistical analysis and not on following the same donors. Models underestimated out-of-frame TCR alpha sharing in monozygotic twins.

Addition of a universal primer site occurred through template switching, and cDNA carried unique molecular identifiers. TCRdb passed the 5' RACE reads through MiXCR, listing each CDR3 protein once. The sample has about 690,000 distinct CDR3 sequences, approximately 6.1% seen once; the top ten hold around 1.7%. The V gene end was trimmed by 5 bases and the J gene end by 8 bases; junction bases not matched to a gene: 6. Germline V gene lookup returns CDR1 SGHTA and CDR2 FQGNSA. The CDR3 totals 13 residues. The rearrangement uses TRBV7-2 and TRBJ1-2, with 9 bases aligning to TRBD1. Sample: naive T cells sorted from blood. The TCR was taken from a young man in good health. CDR3 amino acids: CASSVQGAKGYTF. In nucleotides, the CDR3 is TGTGCCAGCAGCGTACAGGGGGCAAAGGGCTACACCTTC.